A single sample gave rise to the 3 T cell receptor beta chains below, sequenced in a study of CXCR3-negative and CXCR3-positive naive CD8 T cells. 5' RACE that incorporated UMI labels was used to prepare the TRB cDNA libraries. TCRdb reprocessed the 5' RACE reads and stores each CDR3 protein as one record, lacking DNA. The sample table sets out over 20,000 distinct CDR3 sequences. Sequenced: naive CXCR3- CD8+ T cells from blood. Subset given: CD45RO-CCR7+CD27+CD95- naive CD8+ T cells lacking CXCR3 (TNR3-). The receptors were gathered from a human donor in good health. Some clones in this sample may be carry-over from other donors' samples.

This sequence joins TRBV20-1 and TRBJ2-2; the TCRdb call, TRBD1, lacks DNA for checking. This CDR3 contains 15 residues. The germline V gene has CDR1 DFQATT and CDR2 SNEGSKA (reference sequence). The CDR3 loop is CSARSRDENTGELFF.

The chain has TRBV7-6 and TRBJ1-1; with no DNA, the TCRdb D assignment of TRBD1 cannot be verified. Germline values: CDR1 SGHVS, CDR2 FNYEAQ. The CDR3 extends over 15 amino acids. The CDR3 protein is CASSAGQGVNTEAFF.

This chain links TRBV4-2 with TRBJ1-1; without DNA, the TCRdb call of TRBD1 cannot be checked. Germline assignment: CDR1 LGHNA and CDR2 YNFKEQ. The CDR3 runs to 15 residues. CDR3 sequence: CASSQDGTMNTEAFF.